The rows below give T cell receptor beta chains drawn from one sample of a study of early T cells in non-severe SARS-CoV-2 infection. MiXCR, applied by TCRdb to the 5' RACE reads, yields one record per CDR3 protein. The sample contains roughly 70,000 distinct CDR3 sequences, around 12% of which appear only once. Sequencing input: whole blood. The receptors come from an adult who was a healthcare worker with PCR-confirmed SARS-CoV-2 infection or an uninfected control (not recorded which). The CDR3 runs from the conserved cysteine through the conserved F or W. D genes are given only for firm matches. A clone size is listed for some rows: how often the clone was seen (once, few, many), or a class if it is expanded.

TRBV6-2/TRBV6-3	many	TRBD2	TRBJ2-2	CASSYGTSTGELFF	TGTGCCAGCAGTTACGGGACTAGCACCGGGGAGCTGTTTTTT
TRBV6-2/TRBV6-3	many	.	TRBJ1-3	CASSNGNTIYF	TGTGCCAGCAGCAATGGAAACACCATATATTTT
TRBV10-3	few	.	TRBJ1-6	CAISEVRSGSPLHF	TGTGCCATCAGTGAAGTAAGGTCCGGATCACCCCTCCACTTT
TRBV5-1	many	TRBD1	TRBJ2-2	CASSSRDRDSANTGELFF	TGCGCCAGCAGCTCCCGGGACAGAGATTCAGCGAACACCGGGGAGCTGTTTTTT
TRBV7-2	many	.	TRBJ2-3	CASSPLGESSTDTQYF	TGTGCCAGCAGCCCCTTGGGGGAGTCTAGCACAGATACGCAGTATTTT
TRBV21-1	few	.	TRBJ2-7	CASRGYEQYF	TGTGCCAGCAGAGGTTACGAGCAGTACTTC
TRBV11-2	many	.	TRBJ2-7	CASSHGTLYEQYF	TGTGCCAGCAGCCACGGGACACTATACGAGCAGTACTTC
TRBV4-3	many	TRBD2	TRBJ2-1	CASSQDSGVGLAGVGPYNEQFF	TGCGCCAGCAGCCAAGATAGTGGTGTTGGACTAGCGGGAGTAGGTCCATACAATGAGCAGTTCTTC
TRBV7-9	many	.	TRBJ2-1	CASNPLKGSTYNEQFF	TGTGCCAGCAACCCCCTCAAGGGGAGCACCTACAATGAGCAGTTCTTC
TRBV2	many	.	TRBJ1-5	CASTGENQPQHF	TGTGCCAGCACGGGAGAAAATCAGCCCCAGCATTTT
TRBV12-3/TRBV12-4	many	.	TRBJ1-2	CASSPWDRTGYTF	TGTGCCAGCAGTCCATGGGACCGGACGGGCTACACCTTC
TRBV7-8	many	TRBD2	TRBJ2-3	CASSFGLAGGRPSTDTQYF	TGTGCCAGCAGCTTTGGACTAGCGGGGGGCAGACCTAGCACAGATACGCAGTATTTT
TRBV18	many	TRBD1	TRBJ1-2	CASSIGQGVDYGYTF	TGTGCCAGCTCAATCGGACAGGGGGTCGACTATGGCTACACCTTC
TRBV12-3/TRBV12-4	many	.	TRBJ2-2	CASSSTTGELFF	TGTGCCAGCAGTAGTACAACCGGGGAGCTGTTTTTT
TRBV6-2/TRBV6-3	.	.	TRBJ1-1	CASSGGRTEAFF	TGTGCCAGCAGTGGCGGTCGGACTGAAGCTTTCTTT
TRBV27	many	TRBD1	TRBJ2-7	CASRPDRGQYEQYF	TGTGCCAGCAGGCCCGACAGGGGGCAATACGAGCAGTACTTC
TRBV12-3/TRBV12-4	many	.	TRBJ1-1	CASSFGNSAGAEAFF	TGTGCCAGCAGTTTCGGCAACTCCGCCGGTGCTGAAGCTTTCTTT
TRBV11-2	many	TRBD2	TRBJ2-1	CASSTRLAGGSYNEQFF	TGTGCCAGCAGCACCCGACTAGCGGGAGGGTCTTACAATGAGCAGTTCTTC
TRBV6-2/TRBV6-3	many	.	TRBJ2-7	CASSYGIEQYF	TGTGCCAGCAGTTACGGTATCGAGCAGTACTTC
TRBV4-3	many	.	TRBJ2-5	CASSQGLTQAETQYF	TGCGCCAGCAGCCAAGGCCTTACACAGGCGGAGACCCAGTACTTC
TRBV28	many	.	TRBJ1-5	CASSFLGGGQPQHF	TGTGCCAGCAGTTTCCTGGGAGGGGGACAGCCCCAGCATTTT
TRBV29-1	many	.	TRBJ1-1	CSACLLLGDTEAFF	TGCAGCGCCTGTCTACTACTGGGCGACACTGAAGCTTTCTTT
TRBV29-1	many	.	TRBJ2-6	CSARSSGANVLTF	TGCAGCGCCCGGAGCTCTGGGGCCAACGTCCTGACTTTC
TRBV15	many	.	TRBJ1-3	CATSRFGSGSAGNTIYF	TGTGCCACCAGCAGATTTGGGAGTGGGAGTGCTGGAAACACCATATATTTT
TRBV11-3	many	TRBD1	TRBJ1-4	CASSSNRDSDEKLFF	TGTGCCAGCAGTTCGAATCGGGACAGCGACGAAAAACTGTTTTTT
TRBV29-1	few	TRBD1	TRBJ1-1	CSVGQGARAFF	TGCAGCGTCGGACAGGGGGCACGGGCTTTCTTT
TRBV19	many	TRBD1	TRBJ2-3	CACNRGPTDTQYF	TGTGCCTGTAACAGGGGCCCCACAGATACGCAGTATTTT
TRBV28	many	.	TRBJ2-4	CASSPAGGLGNIQYF	TGTGCCAGCAGTCCAGCAGGGGGGTTGGGGAACATTCAGTACTTC
TRBV11-2	few	TRBD1	TRBJ1-2	CASREQGLGYGYTF	TGTGCCAGCAGGGAACAGGGGCTCGGCTATGGCTACACCTTC
TRBV10-3	medium-sized	.	TRBJ1-2	CAIRRDGYTF	TGTGCCATCAGGAGGGATGGCTACACCTTC
TRBV29-1	many	TRBD1	TRBJ2-2	CSVADRGTGELFF	TGCAGCGTTGCGGACAGGGGCACCGGGGAGCTGTTTTTT
TRBV5-5	many	TRBD1	TRBJ1-5	CASSTGVSNQPQHF	TGTGCCAGCAGTACAGGGGTTAGCAATCAGCCCCAGCATTTT
TRBV12-3/TRBV12-4	many	.	TRBJ1-1	CASTLGGTGITEAFF	TGTGCCAGCACCCTCGGGGGTACAGGGATCACTGAAGCTTTCTTT